This TCR beta chain was profiled in a study of memory CD4+ T cells and cytomegalovirus serostatus. Study-wide findings and caveats: Suggested: most of the CMV-linked TCR signature lies in CD4+ memory cells. Median bootstrapped AUC for CMV status was about 0.96 originally, roughly 0.92 US-trained.

Single viable CD3+CD4+CD8-CD45RO+ cells were sorted as the memory CD4+ T cells. As originally analysed: After removing out-of-frame reads, around 2,100,000 distinct TCRbeta sequences remained. Some clones are missing from TCRdb's copy, which holds only in-frame ones; the method was immunoSEQ multiplex PCR. V and J calls and clone size are those listed in that table; D and trimming were worked out from the DNA. The table has about 50,000 clones, roughly 73% seen once; the top ten hold 0.7% to 0.8%. This CDR3 has 14 residues. Trimming cost V 5 bases and J 4 bases, with 14 bases left between them. Germline V CDR1 and CDR2: LNHDA, SQIVND (reference sequence). Details on this clone: Its matching antigen is unknown.

The chain is built from TRBV19 and TRBJ1-1; TRBD1 is a possible D gene (5 bases). This receptor was identified in an adult in good health and CMV-seronegative. The sequenced sample consisted of memory CD4+ T cells from blood. CDR3 in DNA: TGTGCCAGTAGTCGAGAGGGACGGGCCACTGAAGCTTTCTTT. Protein: CASSREGRATEAFF.